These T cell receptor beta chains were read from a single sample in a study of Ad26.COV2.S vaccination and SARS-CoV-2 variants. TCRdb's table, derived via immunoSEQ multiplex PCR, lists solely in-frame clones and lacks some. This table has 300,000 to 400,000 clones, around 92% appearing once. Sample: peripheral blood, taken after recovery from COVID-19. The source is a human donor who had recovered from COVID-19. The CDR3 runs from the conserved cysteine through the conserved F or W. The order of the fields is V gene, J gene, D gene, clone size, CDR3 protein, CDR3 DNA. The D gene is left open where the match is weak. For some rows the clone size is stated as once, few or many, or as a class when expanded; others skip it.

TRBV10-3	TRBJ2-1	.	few	CAISESVQETSYNEQFF	TGTGCCATCAGTGAGTCGGTCCAGGAGACCTCCTACAATGAGCAGTTCTTC
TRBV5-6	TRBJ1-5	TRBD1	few	CASSRRGQAGNQPQHF	TGTGCCAGCAGCCGCCGGGGACAGGCTGGCAATCAGCCCCAGCATTTT
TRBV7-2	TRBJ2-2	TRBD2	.	CASSFAGVTGELFF	TGTGCCAGCAGCTTCGCGGGGGTCACCGGGGAGCTGTTTTTT
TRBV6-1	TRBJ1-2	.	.	CASSELRLMNYGYTF	TGTGCCAGCAGTGAATTGAGGCTGATGAACTATGGCTACACCTTC
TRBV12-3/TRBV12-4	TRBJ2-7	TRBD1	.	CASSFRGLFEQYF	TGTGCCAGCAGTTTTAGGGGGCTTTTCGAGCAGTACTTC
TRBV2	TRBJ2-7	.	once	CASSVGRGNTYEQYF	TGTGCCAGCAGTGTTGGCCGGGGCAATACGTACGAGCAGTACTTC
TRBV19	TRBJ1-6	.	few	CASSRQSSYNSPLHF	TGTGCCAGTAGTCGCCAGTCATCCTATAATTCACCCCTCCACTTT
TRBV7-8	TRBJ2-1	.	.	CASSLGQRSYNEQFF	TGTGCCAGCAGCTTAGGACAGAGATCCTACAATGAGCAGTTCTTC
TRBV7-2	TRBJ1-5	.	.	CASSPPSWNQPQHF	TGTGCCAGCAGCCCCCCCTCATGGAATCAGCCCCAGCATTTT
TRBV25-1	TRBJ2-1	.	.	CASSEPGLLGDEQFF	TGTGCCAGCAGTGAACCCGGACTCCTTGGCGATGAGCAGTTCTTC
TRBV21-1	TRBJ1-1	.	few	CASSKWGPGPVAFF	TGTGCCAGCAGCAAATGGGGGCCGGGCCCGGTCGCTTTCTTT
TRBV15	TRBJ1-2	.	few	CATSRDPGNGYTF	TGTGCCACCAGCAGAGACCCAGGGAATGGCTACACCTTC
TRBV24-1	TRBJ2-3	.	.	CATSSRGSTDTQYF	TGTGCCACCAGTAGCAGGGGTAGCACAGATACGCAGTATTTT
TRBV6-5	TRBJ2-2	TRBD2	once	CASSYSPSGVTGELFF	TGTGCCAGCAGTTACTCCCCTAGCGGGGTTACCGGGGAGCTGTTTTTT
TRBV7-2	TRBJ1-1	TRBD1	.	CASSVNRGPVTEAFF	TGTGCCAGCAGCGTTAACAGGGGGCCGGTAACTGAAGCTTTCTTT
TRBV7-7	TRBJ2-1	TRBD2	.	CASSAGLAGSREQFF	TGTGCTAGCAGCGCCGGACTAGCGGGATCGCGGGAGCAGTTCTTC
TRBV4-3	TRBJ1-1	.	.	CASSLTTGMAFF	TGCGCCAGCAGCCTTACGACAGGCATGGCTTTCTTT
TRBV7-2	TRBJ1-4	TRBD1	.	CASSFPGQGNEKLFF	TGTGCCAGCAGCTTTCCGGGACAGGGAAATGAAAAACTGTTTTTT
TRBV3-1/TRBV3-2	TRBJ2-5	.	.	CASSQDGARLETQYF	TGTGCCAGCAGCCAAGATGGCGCCAGGTTGGAGACCCAGTACTTC
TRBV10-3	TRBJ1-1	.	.	CAISPGADTEAFF	TGTGCCATCAGTCCCGGGGCGGACACTGAAGCTTTCTTT
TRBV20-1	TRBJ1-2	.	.	CSASKGITNYGYTF	TGCAGTGCTAGTAAAGGCATTACTAACTATGGCTACACCTTC
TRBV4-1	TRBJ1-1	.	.	CASSQTKARGNTEAFF	TGCGCCAGCAGCCAGACAAAGGCCCGGGGGAACACTGAAGCTTTCTTT
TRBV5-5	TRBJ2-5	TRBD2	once	CASSPRGRTSGGAGETQYF	TGTGCCAGCAGCCCACGAGGCCGGACTAGCGGGGGGGCCGGGGAGACCCAGTACTTC
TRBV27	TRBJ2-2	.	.	CASSLLGGGELFF	TGTGCCAGCAGTTTACTTGGGGGCGGGGAGCTGTTTTTT
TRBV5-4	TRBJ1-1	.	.	CASSLTTLQTEAFF	TGTGCCAGCAGCCTGACAACATTGCAGACTGAAGCTTTCTTT
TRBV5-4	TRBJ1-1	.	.	CASSLDPGTEAFF	TGTGCCAGCAGCTTGGATCCGGGGACTGAAGCTTTCTTT
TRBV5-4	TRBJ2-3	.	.	CASSLEGLKRTDTQYF	TGTGCCAGCAGCTTGGAGGGTCTTAAGCGTACAGATACGCAGTATTTT
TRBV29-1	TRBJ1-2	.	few	CSVDAGNYGYTF	TGCAGCGTTGACGCAGGGAACTATGGCTACACCTTC
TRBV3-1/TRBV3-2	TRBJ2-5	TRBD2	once	CASSQDLRGGLQETQYF	TGTGCCAGCAGCCAAGATTTGCGGGGGGGCCTCCAAGAGACCCAGTACTTC
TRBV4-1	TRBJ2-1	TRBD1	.	CASSPRTGYDEQFF	TGCGCCAGCAGCCCACGGACAGGGTATGATGAGCAGTTCTTC
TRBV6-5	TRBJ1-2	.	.	CASSYTGSKGTYGYTF	TGTGCCAGCAGTTACACAGGGTCTAAGGGCACCTATGGCTACACCTTC
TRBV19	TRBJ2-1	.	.	CASTPLRQGSSYNEQFF	TGTGCCAGTACCCCTCTCCGCCAGGGGAGCTCCTACAATGAGCAGTTCTTC
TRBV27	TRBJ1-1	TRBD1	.	CASSLATGGRGSEAFF	TGTGCCAGCAGTTTAGCGACAGGGGGCAGGGGTAGTGAAGCTTTCTTT
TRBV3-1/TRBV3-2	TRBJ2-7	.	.	CASSQGTSTYEQYF	TGTGCCAGCAGCCAAGGGACATCTACCTACGAGCAGTACTTC
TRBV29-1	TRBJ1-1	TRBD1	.	CSVKGQANTEAFF	TGCAGCGTTAAAGGACAGGCGAACACTGAAGCTTTCTTT
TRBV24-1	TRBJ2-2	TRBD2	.	CATSDASGGLHGELFF	TGTGCCACCAGTGACGCTAGCGGGGGCTTACACGGGGAGCTGTTTTTT